The 12 T cell receptor beta chains listed next were all sequenced from one sample in a study of beta chain features in type 1 diabetes. General study findings and limits: All four CD4+ subsets of Type 1 diabetes patients contained TCRB CDR3s that were moderately but significantly shorter.

Their target antigens are unknown. Isolated RNA was reverse transcribed in full, so expressed TCRB transcripts were sequenced. The repertoire was sequenced with immunoSEQ multiplex PCR; TCRdb's copy has only in-frame clones and lacks some. The sample lists under 200,000 clones; 6.5% to 8.5% were seen once. The sequencing sample was made of central memory CD4+ T cells from blood. Receptor source: a young woman with type 1 diabetes.

This clone came up a few times. One junction end does not reproduce the germline sequence, and a read error may be involved. The V call is TRBV5-4, the J call TRBJ2-3; maybe TRBD2 (5 bases). The germline V gene has CDR1 SGHNT and CDR2 YYREEE (reference sequence). This CDR3 is built from 15 residues. CDR3: CASSQDPPPGGPQYF. CDR3 DNA sequence: TGCGCCAGCAGCCAAGATCCCCCCCCCGGAGGTCCGCAGTATTTT.

The chain carries TRBV11-2 and TRBJ2-7; no definite D call. The V gene lost 0 bases and the J gene lost 7 bases, with 16 bases spanning the gap. Germline lookup yields CDR1 SGHAT and CDR2 FQNNGV. The CDR3 has 15 amino acids. CDR3 residues: CASSLDPGTYGEQYF. The CDR3 DNA reads TGTGCCAGCAGCTTAGATCCAGGAACCTATGGGGAGCAGTACTTC.

The V and J genes are TRBV7-3 and TRBJ2-2, with D uncertain. In germline, CDR1 is SGHTA, CDR2 FQGTGA. V was cut by 5 bases and J by 3 bases, with 10 bases left in between. The CDR3 covers 14 residues. CDR3 loop: CASSRSRDTGELFF. The CDR3 DNA reads TGTGCCAGCAGCCGGAGTCGGGACACCGGGGAGCTGTTTTTT.

The chain employs TRBV10-2 and TRBJ1-1; D is unclear. This CDR3 region has 12 residues. Germline CDR1 and CDR2: WSHSY and SAAADI. Trimming removed 6 bases from V and 4 bases from J, with 9 bases in between. The CDR3 here is CASSRTATEAFF. The DNA of the CDR3 is TGCGCCAGCAGCCGTACAGCCACTGAAGCTTTCTTT.

The chain carries TRBV7-2 and TRBJ2-1; 7 bases match TRBD2. CDR1 is SGHTA and CDR2 is FQGNSA in the germline V gene. J lost 8 bases, V lost 5 bases, and 9 bases had no gene match. This CDR3 comprises 14 residues. The CDR3 sequence: CASSPQASGYEQFF. The CDR3 region has the DNA TGTGCCAGCAGCCCCCAAGCTAGCGGCTATGAGCAGTTCTTC.

The sample holds a few counts of this clone. This chain uses TRBV28 with TRBJ1-2, with 7 bases fitting TRBD1. J lost 7 bases, V lost 2 bases, and 7 bases had no gene match. CDR1 is MDHEN and CDR2 is SYDVKM in the germline V gene. The CDR3 is 14 amino acids. The CDR3 nucleotides read TGTGCCAGCAGTTTAGGACAGGCCGTCGGTGGCTACACCTTC. Residues: CASSLGQAVGGYTF.

The chain has TRBV5-6 and TRBJ1-2, with 7 bases fitting TRBD1. The CDR3 runs to 14 residues. CDR1 and CDR2 from the germline V gene are SGHDT and YYEEEE. The V and J ends lost 2 bases and 11 bases, in that order; junction bases with no gene match: 12. The CDR3 nucleotides read TGTGCCAGCAGCTTTGGGACAGCCCCTACTCGATACACCTTC. It specifies CASSFGTAPTRYTF.

This clone was recorded a few times. This sequence joins TRBV19 and TRBJ1-5, with D possibly matching TRBD1 (6 bases). This CDR3 contains 15 residues. V was trimmed by 6 bases and J by 1 base, leaving 13 bases between them. Germline CDR1 is LNHDA and CDR2 is SQIVND (reference sequence). CDR3 nucleotide sequence: TGTGCCAGTAGGGTAACAGGGACGAGCAATCAGCCCCAGCATTTT. Its protein is CASRVTGTSNQPQHF.

This chain joins TRBV18 and TRBJ2-7; 10 positions match TRBD2. The length of the CDR3 is 16 residues. The V and J ends lost 4 bases and 6 bases, in that order; junction bases with no gene match: 12. CDR1 and CDR2 from the germline V gene are KGHSH and LQKENI. CDR3 region: CASSLVSSGRRAEQYF. The CDR3 coding sequence is TGTGCCAGCTCACTGGTCTCTAGCGGGAGAAGGGCCGAGCAGTACTTC.

The table lists this clone with a few counts. This chain joins TRBV5-1 and TRBJ2-1; the D gene is possibly TRBD2 (5 bases). Trimming pared 0 bases from V and 8 bases from J, leaving 18 bases between. The germline CDR1 and CDR2 sequences are SGHRS and YFSETQ. The CDR3 consists of 16 residues. The CDR3 DNA is TGCGCCAGCAGCTTGGCTGTCGACTTTAGCGCGGATGAGCAGTTCTTC. Translating gives CASSLAVDFSADEQFF.

The chain's CDR3 is CASSRGLADTDTQYF. CDR3 bases: TGCGCCAGCAGCCGGGGACTAGCGGACACAGATACGCAGTATTTT. The V call is TRBV4-3, the J call TRBJ2-3; 11 positions agree with TRBD2. Trimming took 4 bases from V and 2 from J; bases not matched to a gene: 2. Germline CDR1 is LGHNA and CDR2 is YSLEER. The length of the CDR3 is 15 residues.

This clone was detected only a few times. V and J are TRBV5-1 and TRBJ1-2, with 7 nucleotides matching TRBD1. CDR3 size: 13 residues. The ends lost 4 bases at V and 8 bases at J; junction bases unmatched: 8. CDR1 and CDR2 from the germline V gene are SGHRS and YFSETQ. CDR3 nucleotide sequence: TGCGCCAGCAGCACAGAAACAGGGGTCGGCTACACCTTC. It is translated as CASSTETGVGYTF.